This T cell receptor beta chain was sequenced for a study of T cell responses to AZD1222 COVID-19 vaccine (dated by TCRdb to the early 2020s). With respect to the entire study: AZD1222 recipients with second doses at about 4 weeks or about 12 weeks were pooled, because spike-specific TCR depth and breadth did not differ between schedules. TCR sequencing covered over 230 trial participants: 207 given two doses of AZD1222 and 26 given two doses of MenACWY control vaccine. Trial participants were enrolled by age into subgroups of 18-55, 56-69 and 70-plus years, and 148, 28 and 57 TCR-sequenced participants, respectively, were included in these subgroups. Broader findings and caveats from the paper: Because no samples from the day 14 peak response were available, repertoires could be characterized only after the peak T cell response. The 56-69-year group was small, and its depth increase did not reach significance, likely because of low power. CD4 TCRs associated with the vaccine covered the entire spike protein, and the dominant responses were in regions 160-218 and 743-854. Participants were mostly white British and included more females than males, and it was suggested by the authors that clonal diversity may have been underestimated. Epitopes outside the regions mutated in the B.1.351 and B.1.1.7 variants were reportedly recognized by nearly half of the unique spike-specific TCRs. Conclusions about previously exposed vaccinees were limited because only six AZD1222 recipients were SARS-CoV-2 seropositive at baseline. After two AZD1222 doses, both the breadth and the depth of spike-specific TCRs were significantly higher than at day 0 and than in MenACWY recipients.

Spanning cysteine to phenylalanine, the CDR3 consists of 13 amino acids. Of the read, only the CDR3 DNA is kept; its 39 bases are in frame from base 1. Between the V and J ends, shortened by 2 bases and 2 bases respectively, the junction contains 4 bases. The label giving this sample's time point can be read as: baseline before first vaccination. Samples from vaccinated people were obtained from the UK trials COV001 and COV002, which included a single-blind randomized controlled phase 2/3 trial of AZD1222 (ChAdOx1 nCoV-19) in healthy adults. For TCRbeta chain sequencing, PBMC samples were collected from trial participants at day 0 and at day 28 after the second dose. As regards this clone: The specificity of this receptor is unknown. No base-level quality is on record; no much larger clone is a single base apart.

The CDR3 regions of human TCRbeta chains were analyzed by immunosequencing. The authors' analysis ran thus. TCRs in the repertoires were matched against a reference library of SARS-CoV-2-specific TCRs that had been generated with the MIRA antigen-specificity platform. Breadth meant the fraction of unique TCRs that were SARS-CoV-2-associated, whereas depth meant the fraction of total T cells that were SARS-CoV-2-associated. Using the MIRA data, every spike-specific TCR was mapped to the spike region that the TCR reacted to and assigned to either a CD4 or a CD8 class. Log10-transformed breadth and depth values were compared by one-way ANOVA with Sidak's multiple comparisons tests. TCRdb retrieved this table from immuneACCESS and kept in-frame rearrangements only. Not all clones are present; in checked studies, unresolved V genes account for under half, and no reason is known for the remainder. From that table come the V and J calls and clone size; the DNA was used to work out D and trimming. This sample lists 70,000 to 95,000 clones; around 84% were detected once. The ten largest clones add up to approximately 22% of the sample.

The chain couples TRBV12-3 or TRBV12-4 to TRBJ1-3; a confident D gene designation cannot be given. The source material was peripheral blood, sampled on day 0 of AZD1222 vaccination. The sequence derives from an adult in good health. The CDR3 loop reads CASSLSAGNTIYF. In nucleotide form, the sequence is TGTGCCAGCAGTTTAAGTGCTGGAAACACCATATATTTT.